This TCR beta chain is drawn from a study of blood T cell repertoires in COVID-19. Study overall: The study drew acute and convalescent COVID-19 samples from the United States, Italy and Spain. PBMCs, B-cell-depleted T cells, or T cells provided the cDNA or gDNA that made up the material.

Per the germline V gene, CDR1 is MNHEY and CDR2 is SVGAGI. The CDR3 length is 13 residues. V was trimmed by 7 bases and J by 4 bases, leaving 13 bases between them. This clone is a singleton in its sample. Study processing details: Reference gene primers were amplified, and this amplification served to estimate nucleated cell counts. TCRdb's table, derived via immunoSEQ multiplex PCR, lists solely in-frame clones and lacks some. The V and J calls and the clone size are those of that table, but D and trimming were determined from the DNA. The table includes more than 40,000 clones, nearly 90% detected once.

The chain recombines TRBV6-5 with TRBJ1-2; weak D call: TRBD1 (5 bases). The material sequenced was peripheral blood. The sequence came from a man between 60 and 75 years old with acute or convalescent COVID-19. Written as DNA, the CDR3 is TGTGCCAGCACTTCCCGACAGATCTATGGCTACACCTTC. Amino acid sequence: CASTSRQIYGYTF.